Below, 29 T cell receptor beta chains from the same sample are listed, as sequenced in a study of Graves' ophthalmopathy and Graves' hyperthyroidism. RNA served as the template for amplifying TCR beta CDR3 regions. The workflow started with a first-round RT-PCR run with HTBI primers and then moved on to a second-round multiplex PCR. TCRdb analysed the multiplex PCR reads with MiXCR anew, one entry per CDR3 protein. The sample records approximately 700,000 distinct CDR3 sequences, roughly 40% being singletons. Input material: peripheral blood. These receptors were collected from an adult man with Graves' ophthalmopathy.

On this clonotype: One end of the junction does not line up with germline, which may come from a read error. This chain connects TRBV19 to TRBJ2-2, with D tentatively TRBD1 (7 bases). In germline, CDR1 is LNHDA, CDR2 SQIVND (reference sequence). The CDR3 length is 17 residues. The CDR3 coding sequence is TGTGCCAGTAGTATCACAGGGGAGGACTTGAACACCAGGGAGCTGTTTTTT. Its translation is CASSITGEDLNTRELFF.

This clonotype occurred a few times. This sequence joins TRBV2 and TRBJ1-6, with D unresolved. Per the germline V gene, CDR1 is SNHLY and CDR2 is FYNNEI. This CDR3 contains 15 residues. V was trimmed by 5 bases and J by 2 bases, leaving 10 bases between them. In DNA, the CDR3 is TGTGCCAGCAGTCCCCTCAACCCCTATAATTCACCCCTCCACTTT. Residues: CASSPLNPYNSPLHF.

About this clonotype: Given a much more abundant clone one base away, this may be a read error. The chain is built from TRBV12-3 or TRBV12-4 and TRBJ1-1; D is ambiguous. This CDR3 is built from 13 residues. The CDR3 region has the DNA TGTGCCAGCGCGCAGGCCTTGAACGCTGAAGCTTTCTTT. Protein: CASAQALNAEAFF.

This chain links TRBV14 with TRBJ2-2; D may be TRBD1 (6 bases). Deletions cut 4 bases from V and 2 bases from J, with 14 bases between. The CDR3 contains 16 residues. Germline values: CDR1 SGHDN, CDR2 FVKESK. The CDR3 coding sequence is TGTGCCAGCAGCCCCCAGTGGGGACAAAACACCGGGGAGCTGTTTTTT. Translation: CASSPQWGQNTGELFF.

The chain combines TRBV7-2 with TRBJ2-2; D is ambiguous. The CDR3 sequence is 13 residues long. V dropped 4 bases and J dropped 7 bases, with 10 bases sitting between them. The V gene's germline CDR1 is SGHTA and CDR2 FQGNSA. The CDR3 region has the DNA TGTGCCAGCAGCTCCCGTTTCAGCGGGGAGCTGTTTTTT. Its translation is CASSSRFSGELFF.

A note on this clonotype: A junction boundary mismatches the germline segment, possibly from a read error. CDR3 protein: CASRFSGGNQPQHF. The CDR3, as DNA: TGTGCCAGCCGCTTTTCGGGGGGCAATCAGCCCCAGCATTTT. The rearrangement uses TRBV7-8 and TRBJ1-5, with a weak D call TRBD1 (5 bases). This CDR3 region has 14 residues. CDR1 is SGHVS, CDR2 FQNEAQ, per germline.

This chain links TRBV7-9 with TRBJ2-6; 7 nucleotides align to TRBD1. The CDR3 extends over 18 amino acids. J lost 3 bases, V lost 5 bases, and 13 bases had no gene match. CDR1 is SEHNR and CDR2 is FQNEAQ in the germline V gene (reference sequence). CDR3 DNA sequence: TGTGCCAGCAGCCCTGGTCTACAGGGGCTCTATGGGGCCAACGTCCTGACTTTC. Translation: CASSPGLQGLYGANVLTF.

V is TRBV19 and J is TRBJ1-1, with D maybe TRBD1 (5 bases). CDR3 size: 14 residues. Looked up from germline, CDR1 is LNHDA and CDR2 is SQIVND (reference sequence). V was trimmed by 3 bases and J by 4 bases, leaving 12 bases between them. In DNA, the CDR3 is TGTGCCAGTAGTATGCTACGGGGGGGCACTGAAGCTTTCTTT. Amino acids: CASSMLRGGTEAFF. The full variable domain, with the rest looked up from reference TRBV19 and TRBJ1-1, is DGGITQSPKYLFRKEGQNVTLSCEQNLNHDAMYWYRQDPGQGLRLIYYSQIVNDFQKGDIAEGYSVSREKKESFPLTVTSAQKNPTAFYLCASSMLRGGTEAFFGQGTRLTVV.

The rearrangement links TRBV20-1 to TRBJ2-7, with 13 bases lining up with TRBD2. The CDR3 is 17 residues long. Losses at the gene ends were 0 bases for V and 2 bases for J; bases not matched to a gene: 7. Germline lookup yields CDR1 DFQATT and CDR2 SNEGSKA (reference sequence). This CDR3 is CSARDPTSGRGPYEQYF. In nucleotides, the CDR3 is TGCAGTGCTAGAGATCCCACTAGCGGGAGGGGCCCCTACGAGCAGTACTTC.

The chain uses TRBV2 and TRBJ1-5; weak D call: TRBD1 (5 bases). The CDR3 sequence is 12 residues long. Germline V lookup: CDR1 SNHLY, CDR2 FYNNEI. V was cut by 8 bases and J by 3 bases, with 8 bases left in between. CDR3 in DNA: TGTGCCAGCGCCAGGGACAATCAGCCCCAGCATTTT. It yields the protein CASARDNQPQHF.

The J gene is TRBJ2-6, the V gene TRBV12-3 or TRBV12-4; maybe TRBD1 (5 bases). The V and J ends lost 5 bases and 0 bases respectively, with 14 bases between them. The CDR3 consists of 17 residues. As DNA, the CDR3 is TGTGCCAGCAGTCGACAGCTTCGAAGCTCTGGGGCCAACGTCCTGACTTTC. This sequence encodes CASSRQLRSSGANVLTF.

In its sample, this clonotype was seen a few times. The chain couples TRBV12-3 or TRBV12-4 to TRBJ1-1; TRBD1 might be the D (5 bases). The germline V and J ends were trimmed by 4 bases and 4 bases, with 10 bases remaining between them. This CDR3 comprises 13 residues. The CDR3 loop is CASSSGDSTEAFF. DNA for the CDR3: TGTGCCAGCAGTTCGGGAGACAGCACTGAAGCTTTCTTT.

Notes on this clonotype: Relative to the germline gene, one junction end is altered; a read error may explain this. The J gene is TRBJ1-2, the V gene TRBV10-2; no clear D gene. Germline assignment: CDR1 WSHSY and CDR2 SAAADI. The CDR3 contains 12 residues. The CDR3 spells CASSYRDYGYTF. The CDR3 DNA follows: TGTGCCAGCAGTTACCGGGACTATGGCTACACCTTC.

In this sample, this clonotype turned up many times. The genes are TRBV7-2 and TRBJ1-5; weak D call: TRBD1 (5 bases). CDR3 length equals 15 residues. Germline CDR1 SGHTA, CDR2 FQGNSA. The V and J ends lost 0 bases and 0 bases respectively, with 6 bases between them. This CDR3 reads CASSLAGGSNQPQHF. The CDR3 DNA reads TGTGCCAGCAGCTTAGCTGGGGGTAGCAATCAGCCCCAGCATTTT.

The chain joins TRBV20-1 to TRBJ2-7; 8 bases align to TRBD1. Germline lookup yields CDR1 DFQATT and CDR2 SNEGSKA (reference sequence). J lost 3 bases, V lost 5 bases, and 6 bases had no gene match. CDR3 size: 13 residues. The CDR3 loop is CSAGLDRDYEQYF. CDR3 nucleotide sequence: TGCAGTGCTGGATTGGACAGGGACTACGAGCAGTACTTC.

This clonotype was recorded at least ten times. The chain links TRBV7-2 to TRBJ1-2, with 7 bases matching TRBD1. Germline lookup yields CDR1 SGHTA and CDR2 FQGNSA. The CDR3 length is 14 residues. With V trimmed by 3 bases and J by 11 bases, 12 bases remained unmatched. This CDR3 reads CASSFDRAGLDYTF. The CDR3 nucleotides are TGTGCCAGCAGCTTTGACAGGGCGGGATTGGATTACACCTTC.

This clonotype has only a few counts. CDR3 in DNA: TGTGCCAGCAGACCTAGACCGGGCAACGGGACTGAAGCTTTCTTT. Translating gives CASRPRPGNGTEAFF. This chain connects TRBV19 to TRBJ1-1; D remains unclear. Germline V gene sequence: CDR1 LNHDA, CDR2 SQIVND (reference sequence). The V end lost 9 bases, the J end lost 5 bases, and 22 bases lay between the germline ends. The CDR3 covers 15 residues.

The table lists this clonotype with many counts. The rearrangement links TRBV24-1 to TRBJ2-5, with 14 bases matching TRBD2. V was clipped by 3 bases and J by 4 bases; unmatched bases: 6. This CDR3 spans 17 amino acids. The germline gives CDR1 KGHDR, CDR2 SFDVKD. CDR3 region: CATSDVGLAGVGETQYF. CDR3 nucleotides: TGTGCCACCAGTGATGTGGGACTAGCGGGAGTTGGAGAGACCCAGTACTTC.

This clonotype was observed once. CDR3 residues: CAISVSAGEVNTIYF. The DNA for the CDR3 is TGTGCCATCAGTGTTTCGGCAGGAGAAGTAAACACCATATATTTT. V usage is TRBV10-3 and J usage is TRBJ1-3; D remains ambiguous. CDR1 and CDR2 from the germline V gene are ENHRY and SYGVKD. V gave up 4 bases and J gave up 6 bases, with 16 bases separating them. The CDR3 spans 15 residues.

The V and J genes are TRBV11-1 and TRBJ2-7; TRBD2 aligns across 15 bases. CDR1 is SGHAT, CDR2 FQDESV, per germline (reference sequence). CDR3 length: 17 residues. V lost 4 bases, J lost 4 bases, and 8 bases stayed unmatched. The CDR3 loop reads CASSSRTSGRAIYEQYF. DNA for the CDR3: TGTGCCAGCAGCTCACGGACTAGCGGGAGGGCCATTTACGAGCAGTACTTC.

In its sample, this clonotype was seen once. A read error may explain this, as a much larger clone is one base away. This sequence joins TRBV7-2 and TRBJ1-4; D is unresolved. The CDR3 runs 14 residues. Germline lookup yields CDR1 SGHTA and CDR2 FQGNSA. V lost 1 base and J lost 3, with 6 bases in between. Written as DNA, the CDR3 is TGTGCCAGCAGCTTAGTGTTATCTAATGAAAAACTGTTTTTT. Translating it yields CASSLVLSNEKLFF.

Many counts were recorded for this clonotype. The V call is TRBV2, the J call TRBJ1-5; 8 nucleotides agree with TRBD1. Germline values: CDR1 SNHLY, CDR2 FYNNEI. V shed 5 bases, J shed 5 bases, and the junction held 11 bases outside the gene matches. The CDR3 has 16 amino acids. The chain's CDR3 is CASSLTGGETDQPQHF. The DNA for the CDR3 is TGTGCCAGCAGTCTCACAGGGGGGGAGACGGATCAGCCCCAGCATTTT.

This clonotype was detected a few times. The rearrangement uses TRBV29-1 and TRBJ2-2; 10 nucleotides agree with TRBD1. The V gene's germline CDR1 is SQVTM and CDR2 ANQGSEA. Trimming removed 6 bases from V and 6 bases from J; junction bases left unmatched: 10. The CDR3 is 15 amino acids. The CDR3: CSVHSGTGVPGELFF. CDR3 DNA: TGCAGCGTACATTCCGGGACAGGGGTTCCCGGGGAGCTGTTTTTT.

This clonotype was seen many times. J is TRBJ1-1 and V is TRBV20-1; 8 bases align to TRBD1. CDR3 length: 12 residues. Germline trimming cut 3 bases from V and 6 bases from J; bases unmatched to any gene: 3. CDR1 is DFQATT, CDR2 SNEGSKA, per germline (reference sequence). The CDR3 spells CSASGTGAEAFF. In DNA, the CDR3 is TGCAGTGCTAGCGGGACAGGCGCTGAAGCTTTCTTT.

In this sample, this clonotype turned up a few times. V and J are TRBV9 and TRBJ1-6, with 8 bases aligning to TRBD1. V shed 0 bases, J shed 6 bases, and the junction held 8 bases outside the gene matches. Germline V gives CDR1 SGDLS, CDR2 YYNGEE. This CDR3 contains 17 residues. This CDR3 is CASSVAGAGQANSPLHF. The CDR3 DNA reads as TGTGCCAGCAGCGTAGCCGGTGCGGGACAGGCTAATTCACCCCTCCACTTT.

This rearrangement joins TRBV10-2 to TRBJ1-5; a weak D match, TRBD1 (6 bases). Trimming left V 6 bases short and J 2 bases short, with 14 bases between. There are 15 residues in the CDR3. Germline V CDR1 and CDR2: WSHSY, SAAADI. CDR3 amino acids: CASSQETGGNQPQHF. The CDR3 coding sequence is TGCGCCAGCAGCCAAGAGACAGGTGGCAATCAGCCCCAGCATTTT.

V gene TRBV7-9 combines with J gene TRBJ2-6; D perhaps matches TRBD1 (6 bases). This CDR3 region has 14 residues. The germline CDR1 and CDR2 sequences are SEHNR and FQNEAQ (reference sequence). Trimming took 6 bases from V and 4 from J, leaving 10 bases between them. CDR3 in amino acids: CASSWTAGANVLTF. The CDR3 DNA follows: TGTGCCAGCAGTTGGACAGCAGGGGCCAACGTCCTGACTTTC.

The sample holds a few counts of this clonotype. The J gene is TRBJ1-5, the V gene TRBV27; 7 bases are shared with TRBD1. The germline V gene encodes CDR1 MNHEY and CDR2 SMNVEV (reference sequence). V lost 5 bases, J lost 0 bases, and 7 bases stayed unmatched. The CDR3 runs 16 residues. CDR3 region: CASSPRGAGSNQPQHF. In DNA form, the CDR3 reads TGTGCCAGCAGTCCCAGGGGGGCGGGTAGCAATCAGCCCCAGCATTTT.

This clonotype appeared a few times. CDR3 coding DNA: TGCAGCTCGGGGCCTAGCGGGCTCACGTACGAGCAGTACTTC. It yields the protein CSSGPSGLTYEQYF. This chain connects TRBV20-1 to TRBJ2-7; 8 bases match TRBD2. This CDR3 contains 14 residues. Looked up from germline, CDR1 is DFQATT and CDR2 is SNEGSKA (reference sequence).